The 10 T cell receptor beta chains given below trace back to one sample, sequenced in a study of shared clonotypes between healthy human individuals. Profiling relied on immunoSEQ multiplex PCR, and the TCRdb table lists in-frame clones only, not all of them. Of roughly 680,000 clones in the sample, approximately 72% are singletons; the top ten hold less than 2%. Sample: memory CD4+ T cells sorted from blood. Specified subset: CD45RA-negative fraction. The receptors derive from a woman younger than 45 in good health.

This clone was observed a handful of times. The CDR3 DNA sequence: TGCGCCAGCAGCTTTGTAAGCGGAGCCTACAATGAGCAGTTCTTC. The encoded protein is CASSFVSGAYNEQFF. The chain joins TRBV5-1 to TRBJ2-1; a possible D gene is TRBD2 (5 bases). The V gene's germline CDR1 is SGHRS and CDR2 YFSETQ. CDR3 length: 15 residues. Trimming shortened V by 2 bases and J by 2 bases, and 11 bases separated the two germline ends.

The chain is built from TRBV10-1 and TRBJ2-3; maybe TRBD2 (5 bases). Trimming took 6 bases from V and 2 from J, leaving 6 bases between them. This CDR3 comprises 12 residues. Germline V gene sequence: CDR1 WNHNN, CDR2 SYGVQD (reference sequence). CDR3: CASSGVTDTQYF. As DNA, the CDR3 is TGCGCCAGCAGCGGGGTCACAGATACGCAGTATTTT.

The V call is TRBV27, the J call TRBJ2-1; 11 bases fit TRBD2. In germline, CDR1 is MNHEY, CDR2 SMNVEV (reference sequence). The CDR3 extends over 17 amino acids. J gave up 1 base and V 3 bases, and 5 bases lay outside the gene matches. This CDR3 is CASSLDGLAGSYNEQFF. CDR3 nucleotides: TGTGCCAGCAGTTTGGACGGACTAGCGGGTTCCTACAATGAGCAGTTCTTC.

This clone has a handful of counts. CDR3 DNA sequence: TGTGCCTGGAGTAGATCTGGGGGCAATCAGCCCCAGCATTTT. This translates into CAWSRSGGNQPQHF. The V and J genes are TRBV30 and TRBJ1-5; unclear D gene. Germline CDR1 reads GTSNPN; CDR2 reads SVGIG (reference sequence). This CDR3 region has 14 residues. Trimming left V 2 bases short and J 2 bases short, with 10 bases between. Using reference TRBV30 and TRBJ1-5 for the parts outside the CDR3, the full variable domain is SQTIHQWPATLVQPVGSPLSLECTVEGTSNPNLYWYRQAAGRGLQLLFYSVGIGQISSEVPQNLSASRPQDRQFILSSKKLLLSDSGFYLCAWSRSGGNQPQHFGDGTRLSIL.

The chain combines TRBV19 with TRBJ1-1; D call uncertain. Germline CDR1 reads LNHDA; CDR2 reads SQIVND (reference sequence). V lost 6 bases and J lost 4, with 9 bases in between. CDR3 size: 12 residues. This CDR3 is CASRTLGTEAFF. The CDR3 nucleotides read TGTGCCAGTAGGACACTCGGCACTGAAGCTTTCTTT.

The V call is TRBV2, the J call TRBJ2-7, with D possibly being TRBD1 (5 bases). Trimming pared 7 bases from V and 0 bases from J, leaving 19 bases between. CDR1 and CDR2 from the germline V gene are SNHLY and FYNNEI. The CDR3 totals 16 residues. The CDR3 DNA is TGTGCCAGCAAGGACACCGAGGCACTAAGCTCCTACGAGCAGTACTTC. This translates into CASKDTEALSSYEQYF.

Points on this clone: The same CDR3 also results from other DNA sequences found in this sample. The chain couples TRBV28 to TRBJ2-5; perhaps TRBD2 as D (5 bases). The germline V gene has CDR1 MDHEN and CDR2 SYDVKM. The V gene lost 3 bases and the J gene lost 4 bases, with 9 bases spanning the gap. This CDR3 contains 13 residues. CDR3 sequence: CASSFSGIETQYF. CDR3 DNA: TGTGCCAGCAGTTTTTCGGGGATAGAGACCCAGTACTTC.

The chain joins TRBV27 to TRBJ2-7; D unresolved. There are 13 residues in the CDR3. Trimming left V 2 bases short and J 6 bases short, with 11 bases between. CDR1 and CDR2 from the germline V gene are MNHEY and SMNVEV (reference sequence). In DNA form, the CDR3 reads TGTGCCAGCAGTTTAGAAGGACCGACCGAGCAGTACTTC. Translation: CASSLEGPTEQYF.

This clone was seen once. V and J are TRBV6-5 and TRBJ2-7; D might be TRBD2 (6 bases). Germline V gene lookup returns CDR1 MNHEY and CDR2 SVGAGI. V was pared by 7 bases and J by 3 bases, with 16 bases between. CDR3 length equals 14 residues. Here the CDR3 reads CASTGSGVSYEQYF. The DNA of the CDR3 is TGTGCCAGCACGGGTAGCGGAGTAAGCTACGAGCAGTACTTC.

This clone was seen at least ten times. The gene calls are TRBV19 and TRBJ2-6; a possible D gene is TRBD1 (5 bases). The CDR3 sequence is 16 residues long. Germline V gives CDR1 LNHDA, CDR2 SQIVND (reference sequence). Trimming took off 4 bases at V and 2 bases at J, with 12 bases between the two ends. The CDR3 bases are TGTGCCAGTAGTAAAATAACAGGAGCTGGGGCCAACGTCCTGACTTTC. Translated, it gives CASSKITGAGANVLTF.